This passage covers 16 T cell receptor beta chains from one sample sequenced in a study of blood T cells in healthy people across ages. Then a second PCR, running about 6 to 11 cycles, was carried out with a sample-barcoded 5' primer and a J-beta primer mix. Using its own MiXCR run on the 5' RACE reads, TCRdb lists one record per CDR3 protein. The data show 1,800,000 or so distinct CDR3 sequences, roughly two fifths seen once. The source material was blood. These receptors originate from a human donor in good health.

CDR3 sequence: CASSPGTSFQTDTQYF. In DNA form, the CDR3 reads TGTGCCAGCAGCCCGGGGACTAGCTTTCAGACAGATACGCAGTATTTT. V is TRBV3-1 and J is TRBJ2-3, with 9 bases fitting TRBD2. J gave up 3 bases and V 4 bases, and 8 bases lay outside the gene matches. The CDR3 is 16 residues long. The germline V gene has CDR1 LGHDT and CDR2 YNNKEL (reference sequence).

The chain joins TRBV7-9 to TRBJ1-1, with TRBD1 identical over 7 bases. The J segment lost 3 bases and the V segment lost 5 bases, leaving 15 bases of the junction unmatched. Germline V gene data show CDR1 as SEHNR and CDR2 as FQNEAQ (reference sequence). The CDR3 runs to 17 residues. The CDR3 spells CASSPLSPGQNYTEAFF. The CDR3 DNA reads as TGTGCCAGCAGCCCACTAAGTCCGGGACAGAACTACACTGAAGCTTTCTTT.

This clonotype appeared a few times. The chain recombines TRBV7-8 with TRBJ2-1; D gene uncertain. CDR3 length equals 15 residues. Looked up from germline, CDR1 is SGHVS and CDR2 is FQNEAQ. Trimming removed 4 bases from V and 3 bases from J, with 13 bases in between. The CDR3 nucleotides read TGTGCCAGCAGCTCTTCGGAGAAATACTACAATGAGCAGTTCTTC. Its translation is CASSSSEKYYNEQFF. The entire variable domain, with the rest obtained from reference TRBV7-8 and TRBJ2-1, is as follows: GAGVSQSPRYKVAKRGQDVALRCDPISGHVSLFWYQQALGQGPEFLTYFQNEAQLDKSGLPSDRFFAERPEGSVSTLKIQRTQQEDSAVYLCASSSSEKYYNEQFFGPGTRLTVL.

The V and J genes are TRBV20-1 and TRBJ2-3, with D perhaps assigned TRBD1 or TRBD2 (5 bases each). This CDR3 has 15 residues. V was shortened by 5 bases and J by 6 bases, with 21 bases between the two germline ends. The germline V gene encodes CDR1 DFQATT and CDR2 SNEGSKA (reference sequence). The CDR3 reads CSALPLLGDVDTQYF. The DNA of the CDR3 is TGCAGTGCTCTCCCGTTGCTGGGGGACGTGGATACGCAGTATTTT.

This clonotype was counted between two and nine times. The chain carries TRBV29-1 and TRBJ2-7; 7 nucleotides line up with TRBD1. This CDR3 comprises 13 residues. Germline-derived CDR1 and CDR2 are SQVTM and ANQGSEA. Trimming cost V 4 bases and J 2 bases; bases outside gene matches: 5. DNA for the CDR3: TGCAGCGTTGCTGGACAGGAAACCTACGAGCAGTACTTC. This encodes CSVAGQETYEQYF.

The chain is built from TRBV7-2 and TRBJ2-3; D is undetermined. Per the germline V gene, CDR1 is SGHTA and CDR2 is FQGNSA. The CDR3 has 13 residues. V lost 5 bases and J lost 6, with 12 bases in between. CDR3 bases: TGTGCCAGCAGCCCCCCTTCCGATGATACGCAGTATTTT. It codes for CASSPPSDDTQYF.

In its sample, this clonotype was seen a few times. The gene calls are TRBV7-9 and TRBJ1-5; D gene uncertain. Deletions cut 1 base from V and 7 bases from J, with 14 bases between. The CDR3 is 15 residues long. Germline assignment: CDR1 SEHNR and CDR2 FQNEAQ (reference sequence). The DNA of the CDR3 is TGTGCCAGCAGCTTAGGGAGGGTTGGGAGCCAGCCCCAGCATTTT. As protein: CASSLGRVGSQPQHF.

As DNA, the CDR3 is TGCAGCGTTGCGATGGGGACAACTAACTATGGCTACACCTTC. Translated: CSVAMGTTNYGYTF. The chain recombines TRBV29-1 with TRBJ1-2; D is perhaps TRBD1 (6 bases). The length of the CDR3 is 14 residues. Looked up from germline, CDR1 is SQVTM and CDR2 is ANQGSEA. The V gene lost 4 bases and the J gene lost 0 bases, with 12 bases spanning the gap.

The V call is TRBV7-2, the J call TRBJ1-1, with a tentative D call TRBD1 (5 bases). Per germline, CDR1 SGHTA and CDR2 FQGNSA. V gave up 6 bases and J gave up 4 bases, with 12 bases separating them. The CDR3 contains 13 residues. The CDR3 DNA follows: TGTGCCAGCAGAACTCAGGGCCTCACTGAAGCTTTCTTT. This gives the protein CASRTQGLTEAFF.

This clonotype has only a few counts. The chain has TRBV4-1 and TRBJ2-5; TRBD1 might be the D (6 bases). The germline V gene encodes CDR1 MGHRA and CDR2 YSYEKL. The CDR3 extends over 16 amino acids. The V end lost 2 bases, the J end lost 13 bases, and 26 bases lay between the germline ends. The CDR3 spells CASSQLVGDTASIRYF. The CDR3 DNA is TGCGCCAGCAGCCAACTGGTTGGGGACACGGCTAGCATCCGGTACTTC.

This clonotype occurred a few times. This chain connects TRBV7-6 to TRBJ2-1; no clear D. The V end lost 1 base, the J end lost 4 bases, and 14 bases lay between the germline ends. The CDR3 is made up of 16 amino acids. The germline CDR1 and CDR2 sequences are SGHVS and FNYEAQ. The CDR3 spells CASSLGHSELYNEQFF. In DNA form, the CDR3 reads TGTGCCAGCAGCTTAGGTCACAGCGAACTTTACAATGAGCAGTTCTTC.

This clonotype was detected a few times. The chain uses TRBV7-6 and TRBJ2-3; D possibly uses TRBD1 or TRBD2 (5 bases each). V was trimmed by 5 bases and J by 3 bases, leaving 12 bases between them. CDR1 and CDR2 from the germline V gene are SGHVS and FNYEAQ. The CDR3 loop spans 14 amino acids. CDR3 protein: CASSGTGPTDTQYF. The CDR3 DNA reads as TGTGCCAGCAGCGGTACGGGACCAACAGATACGCAGTATTTT. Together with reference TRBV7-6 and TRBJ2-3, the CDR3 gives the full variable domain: GAGVSQSPRYKVTKRGQDVALRCDPISGHVSLYWYRQALGQGPEFLTYFNYEAQQDKSGLPNDRFSAERPEGSISTLTIQRTEQRDSAMYRCASSGTGPTDTQYFGPGTRLTVL.

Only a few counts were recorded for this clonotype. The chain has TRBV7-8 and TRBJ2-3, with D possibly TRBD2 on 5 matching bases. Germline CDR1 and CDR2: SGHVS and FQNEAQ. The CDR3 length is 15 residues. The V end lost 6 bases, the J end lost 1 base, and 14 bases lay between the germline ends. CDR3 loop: CASSYRGSRTDTQYF. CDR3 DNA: TGTGCCAGCAGTTACCGTGGGAGCCGCACAGATACGCAGTATTTT.

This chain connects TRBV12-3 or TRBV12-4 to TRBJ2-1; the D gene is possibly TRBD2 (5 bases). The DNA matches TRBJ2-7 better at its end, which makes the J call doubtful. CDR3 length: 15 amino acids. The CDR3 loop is CASTAGPGYYNEQYF. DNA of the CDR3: TGTGCCAGCACCGCGGGCCCGGGCTATTACAATGAGCAGTACTTC.

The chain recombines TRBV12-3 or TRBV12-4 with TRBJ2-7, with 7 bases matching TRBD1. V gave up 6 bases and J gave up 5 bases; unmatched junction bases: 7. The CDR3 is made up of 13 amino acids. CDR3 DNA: TGTGCCAGCAGACGACAGGGAAGGCACGAGCAGTACTTC. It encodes CASRRQGRHEQYF.

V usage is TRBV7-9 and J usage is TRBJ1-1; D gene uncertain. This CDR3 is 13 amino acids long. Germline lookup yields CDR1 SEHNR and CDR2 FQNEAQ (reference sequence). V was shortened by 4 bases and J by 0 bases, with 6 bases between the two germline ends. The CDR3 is CASSYEMNTEAFF. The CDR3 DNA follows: TGTGCCAGCAGCTACGAGATGAACACTGAAGCTTTCTTT.